The 26 T cell receptor beta chains below were found in one sample sequenced in a study of CD8 T cells in Susac syndrome. The RNA input was roughly 0.45 to 1 ug, and it was reverse transcribed with random hexamers. TCRdb re-called the immunoSEQ multiplex PCR reads through MiXCR, storing one row per CDR3 protein. The sample has roughly 300,000 distinct CDR3 sequences, about 88% seen once. Source material: CD8+ T cells from PBMCs. The receptors stem from a human donor with multiple sclerosis.

The CDR3 here is CASSSGSSGNTIYF. The CDR3 nucleotides are TGTGCCAGCAGTTCGGGAAGCTCTGGAAACACCATATATTTT. The gene calls are TRBV27 and TRBJ1-3; D is unresolved. The germline gives CDR1 MNHEY, CDR2 SMNVEV (reference sequence). The CDR3 spans 14 residues. Trimming took off 4 bases at V and 0 bases at J, with 7 bases between the two ends.

CDR3 coding DNA: TGTGCCAGCAGCCGAAATGCTGAAGCTTTCTTT. Its translation: CASSRNAEAFF. The V gene is TRBV7-9, the J gene TRBJ1-1, with D unclear. The CDR3 covers 11 residues. Germline values: CDR1 SEHNR, CDR2 FQNEAQ (reference sequence). The V gene lost 5 bases and the J gene lost 6 bases, with 7 bases spanning the gap.

The genes are TRBV6-5 and TRBJ2-7; 9 positions agree with TRBD1. Germline V lookup: CDR1 MNHEY, CDR2 SVGAGI. The CDR3 is 14 residues long. Trimming took 8 bases from V and 2 from J; bases not matched to a gene: 7. This CDR3 reads CASPSGTGPYEQYF. DNA of the CDR3: TGTGCCAGCCCCTCCGGGACAGGGCCCTACGAGCAGTACTTC.

This chain connects TRBV2 to TRBJ1-2; 7 bases agree with TRBD1. Germline-derived CDR1 and CDR2 are SNHLY and FYNNEI. The CDR3 covers 13 residues. V shed 10 bases, J shed 3 bases, and the junction held 8 bases outside the gene matches. The CDR3, as DNA: TGTGCCAACCTCGGACAGGTCCACTATGGCTACACCTTC. Translating it yields CANLGQVHYGYTF.

This chain uses TRBV27 with TRBJ1-5, with a tentative D call TRBD1 (5 bases). CDR1 is MNHEY and CDR2 is SMNVEV in the germline V gene (reference sequence). The V end was cut by 5 bases, the J end by 7 bases, with 15 bases between. There are 14 residues in the CDR3. CDR3 nucleotides: TGTGCCAGCAGTCCCCCGGGACGGGGACAGCCCCAGCATTTT. Protein product: CASSPPGRGQPQHF.

The chain links TRBV10-3 to TRBJ1-2; the D is unclear. CDR1 ENHRY and CDR2 SYGVKD come from the germline V gene. This CDR3 comprises 14 residues. V was cut by 3 bases and J by 2 bases, with 10 bases left in between. The CDR3 loop is CAISEGNRNYGYTF. The CDR3 nucleotides are TGTGCCATCAGTGAAGGAAATAGGAACTATGGCTACACCTTC.

J is TRBJ2-5 and V is TRBV7-9; possible D gene TRBD2, 6 bases. This CDR3 region has 11 residues. The germline V gene encodes CDR1 SEHNR and CDR2 FQNEAQ (reference sequence). Deletions cut 2 bases from V and 11 bases from J, with 9 bases between. The CDR3 protein is CASSLSSGQYF. The CDR3 region has the DNA TGTGCCAGCAGCTTAAGTAGCGGACAGTACTTC. The full variable domain, completed using reference TRBV7-9 and TRBJ2-5, is DTGVSQNPRHKITKRGQNVTFRCDPISEHNRLYWYRQTLGQGPEFLTYFQNEAQLEKSRLLSDRFSAERPKGSFSTLEIQRTEQGDSAMYLCASSLSSGQYFGPGTRLLVL.

This chain links TRBV5-5 with TRBJ2-2, with 9 bases aligning to TRBD1. The CDR3 runs 14 residues. V was pared by 3 bases and J by 4 bases, with 1 base of the junction left unmatched. CDR1 is SGHKS and CDR2 is YYEKEE in the germline V gene (reference sequence). The DNA for the CDR3 is TGTGCCAGCAGCTGGGACAGGGCCACCGGGGAGCTGTTTTTT. It translates to CASSWDRATGELFF.

This chain uses TRBV27 with TRBJ2-1; 7 nucleotides align to TRBD2. This CDR3 contains 13 residues. Germline-derived CDR1 and CDR2 are MNHEY and SMNVEV (reference sequence). Trimming at V came to 5 bases and at J to 12 bases, leaving 10 bases not matched to a gene. CDR3 protein: CASSRGGVLGQFF. The CDR3 coding sequence is TGTGCCAGCAGTAGGGGAGGGGTGTTGGGGCAGTTCTTC.

The V gene is TRBV4-1, the J gene TRBJ1-2; tentatively, D is TRBD1 (5 bases). From germline, CDR1 is MGHRA and CDR2 YSYEKL. The CDR3 runs 15 residues. The V end was cut by 1 base, the J end by 5 bases, with 14 bases between. The CDR3 nucleotides read TGCGCCAGCAGCCAAGTCAGTCGGGGGGATTATGGCTACACCTTC. This translates into CASSQVSRGDYGYTF.

The V and J genes are TRBV7-9 and TRBJ2-1; 16 bases align to TRBD2. V lost 6 bases, J lost 6 bases, and 14 bases stayed unmatched. Germline CDR1 is SEHNR and CDR2 is FQNEAQ (reference sequence). The CDR3 length is 19 residues. The CDR3 DNA sequence: TGTGCCAGCAGGTCAAGGGGACTAGCGGGAGGGCCTGGTCGCAATGAGCAGTTCTTC. It encodes CASRSRGLAGGPGRNEQFF.

J is TRBJ2-2 and V is TRBV9, with D possibly being TRBD1 (6 bases). Looked up from germline, CDR1 is SGDLS and CDR2 is YYNGEE. V dropped 4 bases and J dropped 3 bases, with 16 bases sitting between them. The CDR3 consists of 16 residues. The CDR3 is CASSPRGTLYTGELFF. The CDR3 DNA follows: TGTGCCAGCAGCCCCCGAGGGACACTATACACCGGGGAGCTGTTTTTT.

The CDR3, as DNA: TGTGCCAGCAGCTTTTTGGGAGTAGTCGATGAGCAGTTCTTC. It translates to CASSFLGVVDEQFF. This sequence joins TRBV5-6 and TRBJ2-1; TRBD2 might be the D (5 bases). The CDR3 length is 14 residues. Germline V gene sequence: CDR1 SGHDT, CDR2 YYEEEE. The V and J ends lost 2 bases and 8 bases respectively, with 14 bases between them.

The gene calls are TRBV6-1 and TRBJ2-3, with D maybe TRBD2 (6 bases). Germline assignment: CDR1 MNHNS and CDR2 SASEGT. The V end lost 6 bases, the J end lost 1 base, and 17 bases lay between the germline ends. The CDR3 length is 16 residues. The CDR3 bases are TGTGCCAGCAGCCTCATAAGGGACTCCGGCACAGATACGCAGTATTTT. Translating it yields CASSLIRDSGTDTQYF.

The chain combines TRBV30 with TRBJ2-1, with TRBD2 as a possible D gene (5 bases). V lost 3 bases, J lost 4 bases, and 7 bases lay in between. CDR1 and CDR2 from the germline V gene are GTSNPN and SVGIG (reference sequence). The CDR3 length is 12 residues. CDR3 in DNA: TGTGCCTGGAGGAGCGGATACAATGAGCAGTTCTTC. This codes for CAWRSGYNEQFF.

V gene TRBV7-9 combines with J gene TRBJ1-1; TRBD1 might be the D (5 bases). Trimming left V 1 base short and J 5 bases short, with 11 bases between. The CDR3 runs to 14 residues. The germline V gene encodes CDR1 SEHNR and CDR2 FQNEAQ (reference sequence). CDR3 coding DNA: TGTGCCAGCAGCTTAGGGGGCTCGGGGACTGAAGCTTTCTTT. This codes for CASSLGGSGTEAFF.

V usage is TRBV6-5 and J usage is TRBJ2-5; no reliable D call. Between the trimmed V and J ends, which lost 2 bases and 2 bases, there was a span of 3 bases. Germline assignment: CDR1 MNHEY and CDR2 SVGAGI. This CDR3 region has 12 residues. The CDR3 here is CASSYLQETQYF. The CDR3 DNA follows: TGTGCCAGCAGTTACCTACAAGAGACCCAGTACTTC.

The rearrangement joins TRBV12-3 or TRBV12-4 to TRBJ2-2; D is unclear. V lost 5 bases to trimming and J lost 3 bases, with 7 bases between them. The CDR3 spans 13 residues. DNA of the CDR3: TGTGCCAGCAGTGGGCAGGACACCGGGGAGCTGTTTTTT. This translates into CASSGQDTGELFF.

The chain combines TRBV7-9 with TRBJ2-7; 8 positions match TRBD1. Trimming removed 5 bases from V and 6 bases from J; junction bases left unmatched: 15. This CDR3 region has 16 residues. CDR1 is SEHNR, CDR2 FQNEAQ, per germline (reference sequence). CDR3 loop: CASSPVDRGGLSEQYF. CDR3 DNA sequence: TGTGCCAGCAGCCCCGTCGACAGGGGCGGCCTATCCGAGCAGTACTTC.

V is TRBV6-2 or TRBV6-3 and J is TRBJ2-3; 10 nucleotides agree with TRBD2. The CDR3 has 15 amino acids. Germline-derived CDR1 and CDR2 are MNHEY and SVGEGT. The V gene end was trimmed by 3 bases and the J gene end by 3 bases; junction bases not matched to a gene: 3. CDR3 sequence: CASSYLAGVTDTQYF. The CDR3 region has the DNA TGTGCCAGCAGTTATCTAGCGGGAGTGACAGATACGCAGTATTTT.

The gene calls are TRBV29-1 and TRBJ1-4; D is undetermined. The CDR3 extends over 13 amino acids. Trimming shortened V by 7 bases and J by 9 bases, and 18 bases separated the two germline ends. CDR1 is SQVTM, CDR2 ANQGSEA, per germline. In DNA, the CDR3 is TGCAGCGCAAACCACCACGGAACGAAAAAACTGTTTTTT. The encoded protein is CSANHHGTKKLFF.

The chain uses TRBV7-9 and TRBJ2-1, with 7 bases aligning to TRBD2. CDR1 is SEHNR, CDR2 FQNEAQ, per germline (reference sequence). The J segment lost 7 bases and the V segment lost 2 bases, leaving 8 bases of the junction unmatched. CDR3 length: 15 amino acids. CDR3 coding DNA: TGTGCCAGCAGCTTACCTAGCGGAGGGGAGAATGAGCAGTTCTTC. It specifies CASSLPSGGENEQFF.

The chain uses TRBV10-1 and TRBJ2-1; D call uncertain. CDR3 size: 12 residues. Germline loops: CDR1 WNHNN, CDR2 SYGVQD (reference sequence). The V gene lost 2 bases and the J gene lost 10 bases, with 9 bases spanning the gap. CDR3 loop: CASSETGIEQFF. CDR3 sequence (DNA): TGCGCCAGCAGTGAGACGGGTATCGAGCAGTTCTTC.

The J gene is TRBJ2-1, the V gene TRBV20-1; 8 bases fit TRBD2. Trimming at V came to 3 bases and at J to 4 bases, leaving 14 bases not matched to a gene. This CDR3 region has 17 residues. Germline CDR1 DFQATT, CDR2 SNEGSKA (reference sequence). CDR3: CSARTLAGPTQYNEQFF. In DNA, the CDR3 is TGCAGTGCTAGGACGCTAGCGGGCCCGACTCAGTACAATGAGCAGTTCTTC.

This chain connects TRBV7-9 to TRBJ2-7; TRBD1 matches 9 bases. J lost 5 bases, V lost 5 bases, and 7 bases had no gene match. Germline loops: CDR1 SEHNR, CDR2 FQNEAQ (reference sequence). The CDR3 has 14 amino acids. The CDR3 loop reads CASSRRDRDNEQYF. In DNA, the CDR3 is TGTGCCAGCAGCCGCCGGGACAGGGACAACGAGCAGTACTTC.

The rearrangement uses TRBV19 and TRBJ1-2; TRBD1 aligns across 9 bases. Trimming removed 10 bases from V and 6 bases from J; junction bases left unmatched: 6. The CDR3 loop spans 12 amino acids. Germline loops: CDR1 LNHDA, CDR2 SQIVND (reference sequence). CDR3 nucleotide sequence: TGTGCCACCGTGACAGGGGGGGATGGCTACACCTTC. Protein product: CATVTGGDGYTF.